The 15 T cell receptor beta chains reported below all come from one sample, sequenced in a study of tumor and adjacent non-tumor tissue in lung cancer. TCRbeta libraries were built with three rounds of nested PCR, modified from ARM-PCR. MiXCR was run by TCRdb on the multiplex PCR reads, yielding one entry per CDR3 protein. The sample records just over 200,000 distinct CDR3 sequences, 60% to 75% being singletons. This sample's RNA came from whole unsorted tissue. Source material: lung tumor tissue. Source of these receptors: a man between 60 and 75 years old with non-small cell lung cancer.

As to this clonotype: An end of the junction differs from the germline gene, which may be a read error. This chain joins TRBV20-1 and TRBJ2-6; D is perhaps TRBD1 (7 bases). The CDR3 loop spans 14 amino acids. Germline assignment: CDR1 DFQATT and CDR2 SNEGSKA (reference sequence). The CDR3 region is CSAPTGTGVNVLTF. The DNA of the CDR3 is TGCAGTGCTCCGACAGGGACTGGGGTCAACGTCCTGACTTTC.

This chain joins TRBV2 and TRBJ2-1; D is perhaps TRBD2 (5 bases). V lost 4 bases, J lost 7 bases, and 11 bases lay in between. CDR1 and CDR2 from the germline V gene are SNHLY and FYNNEI. The CDR3 spans 13 residues. CDR3: CASSVVRENEQFF. The CDR3 bases are TGTGCCAGCAGTGTTGTAAGGGAGAATGAGCAGTTCTTC.

Notes on this clonotype: Just one base apart from a much larger clone, this may be a read error. The conserved phenylalanine or tryptophan normally closing the CDR3 is absent here, so this likely arose from a read error. This chain joins TRBV11-3 and TRBJ2-5; TRBD1 matches at 7 bases. The CDR3 contains 14 residues. Germline-derived CDR1 and CDR2 are SGHNT and YENEEA. V dropped 8 bases and J dropped 8; count of bases not matched to a gene: 14. The CDR3 sequence: CASGPRQGRDTQYL. The CDR3 DNA reads as TGTGCCAGCGGACCGAGACAGGGCAGGGACACCCAGTACCTC.

Concerning this clonotype itself: The junction shows a germline mismatch at one end, possibly a read error. V is TRBV11-3 and J is TRBJ1-1, with TRBD1 as a possible D gene (6 bases). Germline-derived CDR1 and CDR2 are SGHNT and YENEEA. The CDR3 contains 13 residues. The CDR3: CASNGDMNTETFF. The CDR3 nucleotides read TGTGCCAGCAATGGGGACATGAACACTGAAACTTTCTTT.

This clonotype was found once. This chain uses TRBV11-3 with TRBJ2-3; D unresolved. Gene TRBJ1-5 matches the end of the DNA better, so the J call may be wrong. Germline CDR1 SGHNT, CDR2 YENEEA. This CDR3 contains 15 residues. The CDR3 sequence: CASSPRLAGADTQHF. The CDR3 DNA is TGTGCCAGCAGTCCCCGACTAGCGGGAGCTGATACGCAGCATTTT.

As concerns this clonotype: One end of the junction fails to match germline, which may point to a read error. This chain links TRBV20-1 with TRBJ2-1; possible D gene TRBD2, 6 bases. This CDR3 has 14 residues. Germline values: CDR1 DFQATT, CDR2 SNEGSKA (reference sequence). This CDR3 is CSARDIGGINEQLF. DNA for the CDR3: TGCAGTGCTAGGGACATAGGAGGGATCAATGAGCAGTTATTC.

This clonotype was picked up a small number of times. V is TRBV6-6 and J is TRBJ1-2, with unresolved D. V shed 2 bases and J shed 0 bases, with 7 bases lying between them. The V gene's germline CDR1 is MNHNY and CDR2 SVGAGI (reference sequence). The CDR3 runs to 14 residues. The CDR3 region is CASSYRSSNYGYTF. The CDR3 nucleotides read TGTGCCAGCAGTTACCGGTCCTCTAACTATGGCTACACCTTC.

The chain employs TRBV20-1 and TRBJ2-5; 9 nucleotides line up with TRBD1. Looked up from germline, CDR1 is DFQATT and CDR2 is SNEGSKA (reference sequence). The junction had 14 bases not matched to a gene; V was cut back by 4 bases and J by 14 bases. The CDR3 is made up of 13 amino acids. This chain's CDR3 is CSAKRTGAETNYF. CDR3 bases: TGCAGTGCTAAGAGGACAGGGGCAGAGACCAACTACTTC.

This clonotype was observed a single time. This chain links TRBV20-1 with TRBJ1-1, with no clear D. The CDR3 length is 13 residues. Germline V gives CDR1 DFQATT, CDR2 SNEGSKA (reference sequence). V dropped 6 bases and J dropped 1 base, with 12 bases sitting between them. The CDR3 region has the DNA TGCAGTGCAGACACGGTGGCGAACACTGAAGCTTTCTTT. It encodes CSADTVANTEAFF.

Points on this clonotype: A junction end diverges from the germline sequence, so it may reflect a read error. The J gene is TRBJ1-1, the V gene TRBV4-1; a weak D match, TRBD1 (5 bases). The CDR3 is 17 amino acids. Germline CDR1 and CDR2: MGHRA and YSYEKL. The CDR3 protein is CASSQPTVGPRNTKAFF. The CDR3 nucleotides read TGCGCCAGCAGCCAACCGACAGTCGGGCCAAGGAACACTAAAGCTTTCTTC.

On this clonotype: This could be a read error, since a much larger clone is one nucleotide away. The gene calls are TRBV12-3 or TRBV12-4 and TRBJ1-1; 7 nucleotides align to TRBD1. The CDR3 has 14 amino acids. The ends lost 4 bases at V and 5 bases at J; junction bases unmatched: 7. Written as DNA, the CDR3 is TGTGCCAGCAGTTCCCAGGGGGGGTGGACTGAAGCTTTCTTT. Translated: CASSSQGGWTEAFF.

On this clonotype itself: One end of the junction fails to match germline, which may point to a read error. The rearrangement uses TRBV6-1 and TRBJ1-5; D remains unclear. From germline, CDR1 is MNHNS and CDR2 SASEGT. This CDR3 spans 12 amino acids. CDR3: CASRRVNQPQHF. The CDR3 nucleotides are TGTGCCAGCAGGCGAGTCAATCAGCCTCAGCATTTT.

The chain combines TRBV7-3 with TRBJ2-1, with D perhaps matching TRBD2 (5 bases). CDR1 SGHTA and CDR2 FQGTGA come from the germline V gene. The CDR3 runs to 16 residues. Trimming cost V 5 bases and J 0 bases, with 14 bases left between them. The CDR3 DNA is TGTGCCAGCAGCGCGCTAGCCTTGAGCTCCTACAATGAGCAGTTCTTC. It encodes CASSALALSSYNEQFF.

Comments on this clonotype: At one of its ends the junction is not consistent with the germline gene, which may arise from a read error. The rearrangement links TRBV11-3 to TRBJ2-7; 8 bases line up with TRBD2. The CDR3 spans 14 residues. CDR1 and CDR2 from the germline V gene are SGHNT and YENEEA. CDR3 nucleotides: TGTGTCAGCAGCCCTAGGCGGGGGGCCTACGAGCAGTACTTC. This gives the protein CVSSPRRGAYEQYF.

A note on this clonotype: The conserved closing phenylalanine or tryptophan is absent in this CDR3, likely reflecting a read error. For the CDR3, the DNA is TGTGCCAGCAGTATCCTTATGGGGGTTCATGGAAAACTGTTTCTT. Translating it yields CASSILMGVHGKLFL. This chain joins TRBV12-3 or TRBV12-4 and TRBJ1-4, with a possible D match to TRBD1 (5 bases). The CDR3 has 15 amino acids. V lost 5 bases and J 10 bases, leaving 20 bases between the germline ends.